Below, one T cell receptor (beta chain) is given with its context. Its antigen is unknown. Per the germline V gene, CDR1 is SEHNR and CDR2 is FQNEAQ (reference sequence). The CDR3 is made up of 17 amino acids. V was clipped by 5 bases and J by 3 bases, with 23 bases between them. Unique molecular identifiers had been added to the TCR beta cDNA libraries. T cells, roughly 1 to 10 million of them, yielded about 500,000 cDNA molecules. TCRdb reprocessed the PCR reads with MiXCR, giving one entry per CDR3 protein. The data hold about 820,000 distinct CDR3 sequences, with roughly half observed a single time. The data originate from a study of post-analysis software for immune sequencing data. For the study at large: Disease courses included relapsing-remitting, secondary progressive and progressive-relapsing multiple sclerosis. Study conclusions and caveats: Batch-mates among the samples co-clustered strongly by F measure. Relative to controls, patients with multiple sclerosis showed significantly lower normalized Chao1 diversity. The five TRBV segments detected at higher frequency in patients than in controls included TRBV5-6, TRBV5-1 and TRBV20-1.

The chain has TRBV7-9 and TRBJ2-7; D may correspond to TRBD1 or TRBD2 (5 bases each). The source is a girl between 5 and 17 years old with multiple sclerosis. The sequencing input was blood. CDR3 protein: CASSPPVGDQGFYEQYF. DNA for the CDR3: TGTGCCAGCAGCCCCCCCGTCGGGGACCAAGGCTTCTACGAGCAGTACTTC.